The present T cell receptor (beta chain) was sequenced within a study of cytotoxic CD8 clonotypes in ibrutinib-treated CLL. Depth targeted 1 in 200,000 to 1 in 1 million T cells, averaging around 9.5x coverage per clonotype. Profiling relied on immunoSEQ multiplex PCR, and the TCRdb table lists in-frame clones only, not all of them. Among some 150,000 clones listed, 77% were seen once. This CDR3 is 15 amino acids long. Per germline, CDR1 LGHNT and CDR2 FRNRAP. V was pared by 5 bases and J by 4 bases, with 9 bases of the junction left unmatched. This sequence joins TRBV12-5 and TRBJ1-1; TRBD1 matches at 8 bases. The source of this sequence is a human donor with chronic lymphocytic leukemia. The source material was PBMCs, sampled after 12 months of ibrutinib treatment. DNA of the CDR3: TGTGCTAGTGGTCTCCGCCGTACAGGGGGCACTGAAGCTTTCTTT. As protein: CASGLRRTGGTEAFF.